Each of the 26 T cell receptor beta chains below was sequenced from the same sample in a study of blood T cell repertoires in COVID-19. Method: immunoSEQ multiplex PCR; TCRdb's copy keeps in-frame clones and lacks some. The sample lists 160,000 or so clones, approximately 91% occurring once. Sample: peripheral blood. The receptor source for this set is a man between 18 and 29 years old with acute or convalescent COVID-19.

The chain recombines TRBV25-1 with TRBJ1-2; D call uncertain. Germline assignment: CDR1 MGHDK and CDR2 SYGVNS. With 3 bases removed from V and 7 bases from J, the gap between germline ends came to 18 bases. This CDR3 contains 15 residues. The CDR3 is CASSDQSYLITGYTF. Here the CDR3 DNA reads TGTGCCAGCAGTGATCAAAGCTACCTGATAACTGGCTACACCTTC.

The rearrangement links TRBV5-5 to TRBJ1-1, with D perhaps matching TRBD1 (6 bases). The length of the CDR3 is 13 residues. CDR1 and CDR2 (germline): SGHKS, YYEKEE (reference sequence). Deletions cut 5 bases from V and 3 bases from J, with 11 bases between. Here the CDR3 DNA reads TGTGCCAGCAGAAACAGGGCGTACACTGAAGCTTTCTTT. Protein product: CASRNRAYTEAFF.

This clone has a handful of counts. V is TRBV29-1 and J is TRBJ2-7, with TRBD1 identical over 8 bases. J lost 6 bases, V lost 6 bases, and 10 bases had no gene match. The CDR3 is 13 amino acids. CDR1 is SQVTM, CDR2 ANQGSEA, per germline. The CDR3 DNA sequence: TGCAGCGTCGCCGGGACAGGCGGGTCCGAGCAGTACTTC. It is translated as CSVAGTGGSEQYF.

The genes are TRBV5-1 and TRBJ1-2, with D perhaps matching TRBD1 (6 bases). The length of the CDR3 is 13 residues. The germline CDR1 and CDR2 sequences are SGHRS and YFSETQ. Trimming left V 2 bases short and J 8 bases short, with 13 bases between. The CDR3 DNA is TGCGCCAGCAGCTTCTCGACAGGCAGGGGCTACACCTTC. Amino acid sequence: CASSFSTGRGYTF. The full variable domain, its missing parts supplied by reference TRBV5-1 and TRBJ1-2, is KAGVTQTPRYLIKTRGQQVTLSCSPISGHRSVSWYQQTPGQGLQFLFEYFSETQRNKGNFPGRFSGRQFSNSRSEMNVSTLELGDSALYLCASSFSTGRGYTFGSGTRLTVV.

CDR3 bases: TGTGCCAGCAGTGAGGACAGGGGGCGTCTGAACACTGAAGCTTTCTTT. Residues: CASSEDRGRLNTEAFF. J is TRBJ1-1 and V is TRBV25-1; 11 bases match TRBD1. Losses at the gene ends were 3 bases for V and 0 bases for J; bases not matched to a gene: 3. This CDR3 contains 16 residues. Germline V lookup: CDR1 MGHDK, CDR2 SYGVNS.

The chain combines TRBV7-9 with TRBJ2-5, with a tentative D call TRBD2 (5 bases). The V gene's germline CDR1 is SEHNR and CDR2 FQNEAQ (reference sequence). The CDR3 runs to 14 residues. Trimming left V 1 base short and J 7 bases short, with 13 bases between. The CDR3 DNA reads TGTGCCAGCAGCTTAGTGGTCGGGCGGGCGACCCAGTACTTC. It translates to CASSLVVGRATQYF.

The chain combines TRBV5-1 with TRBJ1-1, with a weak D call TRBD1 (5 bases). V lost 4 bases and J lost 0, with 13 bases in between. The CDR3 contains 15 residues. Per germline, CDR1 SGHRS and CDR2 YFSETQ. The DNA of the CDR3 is TGCGCCAGCAGCCCAACGACAGCCATGAACACTGAAGCTTTCTTT. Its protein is CASSPTTAMNTEAFF.

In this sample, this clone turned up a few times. The CDR3, as DNA: TGTGCCAGTAGTTGGGACAGGGGTAATTCACCCCTCCACTTT. The encoded protein is CASSWDRGNSPLHF. The genes are TRBV19 and TRBJ1-6; 10 bases align to TRBD1. The V segment lost 5 bases and the J segment 6 bases; nucleotides outside the gene matches: 1. Germline loops: CDR1 LNHDA, CDR2 SQIVND (reference sequence). CDR3 size: 14 residues.

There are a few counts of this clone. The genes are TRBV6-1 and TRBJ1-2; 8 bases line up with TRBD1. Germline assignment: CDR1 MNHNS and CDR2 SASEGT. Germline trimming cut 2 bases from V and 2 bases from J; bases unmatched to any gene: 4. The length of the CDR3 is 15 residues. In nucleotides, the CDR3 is TGTGCCAGCAGTGAACGGACAGGGATGAACTATGGCTACACCTTC. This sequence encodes CASSERTGMNYGYTF.

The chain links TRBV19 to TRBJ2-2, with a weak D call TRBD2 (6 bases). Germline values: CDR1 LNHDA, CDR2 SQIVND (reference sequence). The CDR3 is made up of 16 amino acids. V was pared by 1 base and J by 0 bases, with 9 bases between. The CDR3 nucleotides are TGTGCCAGTAGTATAGTGGAGGGCCCGAACACCGGGGAGCTGTTTTTT. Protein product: CASSIVEGPNTGELFF.

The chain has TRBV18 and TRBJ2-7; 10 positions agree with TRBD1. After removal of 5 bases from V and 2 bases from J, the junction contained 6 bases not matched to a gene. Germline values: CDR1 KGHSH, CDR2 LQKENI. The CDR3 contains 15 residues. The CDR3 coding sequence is TGTGCCAGCTCAGCCCCGGACAGGGGGACCTACGAGCAGTACTTC. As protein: CASSAPDRGTYEQYF.

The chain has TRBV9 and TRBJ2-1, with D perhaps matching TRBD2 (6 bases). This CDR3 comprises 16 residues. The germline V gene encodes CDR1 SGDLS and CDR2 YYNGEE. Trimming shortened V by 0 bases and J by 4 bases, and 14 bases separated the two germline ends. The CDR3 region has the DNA TGTGCCAGCAGCGTAGTCGGGACTGCCGGATACAATGAGCAGTTCTTC. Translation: CASSVVGTAGYNEQFF. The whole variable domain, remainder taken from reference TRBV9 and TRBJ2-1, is DSGVTQTPKHLITATGQRVTLRCSPRSGDLSVYWYQQSLDQGLQFLIQYYNGEERAKGNILERFSAQQFPDLHSELNLSSLELGDSALYFCASSVVGTAGYNEQFFGPGTRLTVL.

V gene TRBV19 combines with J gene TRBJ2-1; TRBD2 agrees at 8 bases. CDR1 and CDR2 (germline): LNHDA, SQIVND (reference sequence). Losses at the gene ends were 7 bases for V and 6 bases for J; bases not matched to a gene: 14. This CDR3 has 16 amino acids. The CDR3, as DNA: TGTGCCAGTAACCCTGAGTGGGGGACTAGAGCCAATGAGCAGTTCTTC. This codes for CASNPEWGTRANEQFF.

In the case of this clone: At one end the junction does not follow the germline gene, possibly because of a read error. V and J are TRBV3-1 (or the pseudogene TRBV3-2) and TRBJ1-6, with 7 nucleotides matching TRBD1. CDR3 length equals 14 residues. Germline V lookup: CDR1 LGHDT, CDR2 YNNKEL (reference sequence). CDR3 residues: CASSQDSSGRGTLF. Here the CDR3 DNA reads TGTGCCAGCAGCCAAGACTCCTCGGGCAGGGGGACACTCTTT.

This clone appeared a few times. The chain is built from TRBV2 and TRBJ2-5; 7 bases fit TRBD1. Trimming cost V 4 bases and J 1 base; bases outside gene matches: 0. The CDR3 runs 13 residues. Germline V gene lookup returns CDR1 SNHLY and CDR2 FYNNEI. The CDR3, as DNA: TGTGCCAGCAGTGGGGACAGCCAAGAGACCCAGTACTTC. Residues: CASSGDSQETQYF.

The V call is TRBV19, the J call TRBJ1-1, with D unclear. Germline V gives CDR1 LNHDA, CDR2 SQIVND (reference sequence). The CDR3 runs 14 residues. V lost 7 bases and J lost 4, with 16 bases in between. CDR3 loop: CASKPEWGGTEAFF. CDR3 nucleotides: TGTGCCAGTAAACCGGAATGGGGAGGCACTGAAGCTTTCTTT.

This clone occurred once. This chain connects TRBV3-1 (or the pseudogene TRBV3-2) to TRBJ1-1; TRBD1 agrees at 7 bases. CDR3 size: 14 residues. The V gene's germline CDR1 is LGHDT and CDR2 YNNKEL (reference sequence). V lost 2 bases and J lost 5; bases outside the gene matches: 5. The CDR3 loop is CASSQPGGSTEAFF. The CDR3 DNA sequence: TGTGCCAGCAGCCAACCAGGGGGTAGTACTGAAGCTTTCTTT.

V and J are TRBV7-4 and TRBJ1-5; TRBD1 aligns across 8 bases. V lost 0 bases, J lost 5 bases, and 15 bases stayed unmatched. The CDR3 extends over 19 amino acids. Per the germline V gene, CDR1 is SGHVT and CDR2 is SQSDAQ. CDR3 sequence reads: CASSLAVWQGARVDQPQHF. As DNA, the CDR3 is TGTGCCAGCAGCTTAGCCGTATGGCAGGGGGCGCGGGTGGATCAGCCCCAGCATTTT.

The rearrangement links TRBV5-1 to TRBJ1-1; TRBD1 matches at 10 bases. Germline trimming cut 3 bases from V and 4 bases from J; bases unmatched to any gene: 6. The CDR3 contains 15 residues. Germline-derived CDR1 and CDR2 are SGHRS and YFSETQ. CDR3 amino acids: CASSSQGQGSTEAFF. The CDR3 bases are TGCGCCAGCAGCTCCCAGGGACAGGGGAGCACTGAAGCTTTCTTT.

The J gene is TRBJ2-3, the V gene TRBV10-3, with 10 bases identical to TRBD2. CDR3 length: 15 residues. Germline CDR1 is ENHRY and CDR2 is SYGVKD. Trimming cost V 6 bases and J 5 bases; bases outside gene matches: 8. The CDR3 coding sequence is TGTGCCATCAGCTATAGCGGGGGGCCGGGAGATACGCAGTATTTT. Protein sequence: CAISYSGGPGDTQYF.

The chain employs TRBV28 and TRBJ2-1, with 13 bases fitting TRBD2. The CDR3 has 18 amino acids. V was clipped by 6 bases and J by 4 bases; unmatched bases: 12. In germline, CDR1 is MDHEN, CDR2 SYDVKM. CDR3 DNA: TGTGCCAGCAGAAAAGGACTAGCGGGGGCCGGACGATACAATGAGCAGTTCTTC. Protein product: CASRKGLAGAGRYNEQFF.

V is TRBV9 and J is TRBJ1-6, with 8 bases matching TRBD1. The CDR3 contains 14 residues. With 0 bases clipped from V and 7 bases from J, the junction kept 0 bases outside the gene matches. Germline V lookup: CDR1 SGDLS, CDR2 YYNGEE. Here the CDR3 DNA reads TGTGCCAGCAGCGTAGGGACAGGGAATTCACCCCTCCACTTT. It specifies CASSVGTGNSPLHF.

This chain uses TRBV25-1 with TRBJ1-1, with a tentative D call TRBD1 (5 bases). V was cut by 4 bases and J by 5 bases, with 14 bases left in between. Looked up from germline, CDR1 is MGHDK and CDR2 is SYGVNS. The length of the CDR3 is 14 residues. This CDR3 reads CASSGGLLGTEAFF. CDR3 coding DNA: TGTGCCAGCAGTGGGGGACTCCTGGGGACTGAAGCTTTCTTT.

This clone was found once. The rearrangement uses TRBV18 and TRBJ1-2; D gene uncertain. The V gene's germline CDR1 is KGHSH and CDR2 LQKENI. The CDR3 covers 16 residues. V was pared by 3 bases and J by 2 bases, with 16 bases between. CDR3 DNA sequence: TGTGCCAGCTCACCCTGGACTGAGGACCCGAACTATGGCTACACCTTC. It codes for CASSPWTEDPNYGYTF.

The CDR3 here is CATSDRSTGTFTDTQYF. For the CDR3, the DNA is TGTGCCACCAGTGACCGATCGACAGGGACCTTCACAGATACGCAGTATTTT. V usage is TRBV24-1 and J usage is TRBJ2-3; 7 bases match TRBD1. J was trimmed by 2 bases and V by 4 bases; bases with no gene match: 11. Germline V gives CDR1 KGHDR, CDR2 SFDVKD. There are 17 residues in the CDR3.

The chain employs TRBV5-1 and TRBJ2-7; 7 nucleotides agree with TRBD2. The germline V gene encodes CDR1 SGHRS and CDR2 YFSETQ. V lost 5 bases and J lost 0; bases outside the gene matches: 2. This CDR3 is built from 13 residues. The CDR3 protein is CASSTGGSYEQYF. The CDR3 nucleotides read TGCGCCAGCAGTACGGGAGGCTCCTACGAGCAGTACTTC.